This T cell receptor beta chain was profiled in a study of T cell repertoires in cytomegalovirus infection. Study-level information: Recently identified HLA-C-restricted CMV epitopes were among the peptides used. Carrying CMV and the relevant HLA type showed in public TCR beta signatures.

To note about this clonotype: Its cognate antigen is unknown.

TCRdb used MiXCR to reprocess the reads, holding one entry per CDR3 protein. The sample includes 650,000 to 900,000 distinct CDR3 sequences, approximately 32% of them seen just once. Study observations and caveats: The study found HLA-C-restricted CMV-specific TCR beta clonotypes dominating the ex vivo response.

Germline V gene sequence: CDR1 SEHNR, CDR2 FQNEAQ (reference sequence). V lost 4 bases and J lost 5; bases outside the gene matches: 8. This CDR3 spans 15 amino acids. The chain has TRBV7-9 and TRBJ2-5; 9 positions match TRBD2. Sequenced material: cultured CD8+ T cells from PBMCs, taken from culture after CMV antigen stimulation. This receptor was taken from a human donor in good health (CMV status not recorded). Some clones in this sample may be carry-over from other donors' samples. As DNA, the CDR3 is TGTGCCAGCAGCTCAATGGCGGGGGGGAAGGAGACCCAGTACTTC. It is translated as CASSSMAGGKETQYF. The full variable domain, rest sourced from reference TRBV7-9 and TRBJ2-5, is DTGVSQNPRHKITKRGQNVTFRCDPISEHNRLYWYRQTLGQGPEFLTYFQNEAQLEKSRLLSDRFSAERPKGSFSTLEIQRTEQGDSAMYLCASSSMAGGKETQYFGPGTRLLVL.